This TCR beta chain was obtained from a study of early T cells in non-severe SARS-CoV-2 infection. Germline V gives CDR1 WSHSY, CDR2 SAAADI. Trimming stripped 2 bases from V and 0 bases from J, with 11 bases between. CDR3 length: 16 amino acids. TCRdb re-analysed the 5' RACE reads in MiXCR, keeping a single row per CDR3 protein. The table lists about 86,000 distinct CDR3 sequences, 14% of them singletons, with approximately 7.5% in the top ten. The receptor was isolated from an adult who was a healthcare worker with PCR-confirmed SARS-CoV-2 infection or an uninfected control (not recorded which). The rearrangement uses TRBV10-2 and TRBJ2-1; a weak D match, TRBD1 (6 bases). The source material was whole blood. The CDR3, as DNA: TGCGCCAGCAGTGAGCCAAGGGGGTCCTCCTACAATGAGCAGTTCTTC. This sequence encodes CASSEPRGSSYNEQFF.